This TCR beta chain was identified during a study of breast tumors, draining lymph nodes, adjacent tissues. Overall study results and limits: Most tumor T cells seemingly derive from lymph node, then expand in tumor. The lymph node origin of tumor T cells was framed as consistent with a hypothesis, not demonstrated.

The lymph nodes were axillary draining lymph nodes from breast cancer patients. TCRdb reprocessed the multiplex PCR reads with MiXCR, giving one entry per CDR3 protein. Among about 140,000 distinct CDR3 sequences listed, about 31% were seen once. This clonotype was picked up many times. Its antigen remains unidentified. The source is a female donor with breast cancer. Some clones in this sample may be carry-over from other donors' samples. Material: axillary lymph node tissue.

The CDR3 coding sequence is TGCAGTGCTAGAGGGGAGTGGGCGGGGGAGCAGTACTTC. This gives the protein CSARGEWAGEQYF. The chain combines TRBV20-1 with TRBJ2-7, with D possibly TRBD2 on 6 matching bases. Looked up from germline, CDR1 is DFQATT and CDR2 is SNEGSKA (reference sequence). Trimming stripped 1 base from V and 7 bases from J, with 14 bases between. CDR3 length: 13 residues.